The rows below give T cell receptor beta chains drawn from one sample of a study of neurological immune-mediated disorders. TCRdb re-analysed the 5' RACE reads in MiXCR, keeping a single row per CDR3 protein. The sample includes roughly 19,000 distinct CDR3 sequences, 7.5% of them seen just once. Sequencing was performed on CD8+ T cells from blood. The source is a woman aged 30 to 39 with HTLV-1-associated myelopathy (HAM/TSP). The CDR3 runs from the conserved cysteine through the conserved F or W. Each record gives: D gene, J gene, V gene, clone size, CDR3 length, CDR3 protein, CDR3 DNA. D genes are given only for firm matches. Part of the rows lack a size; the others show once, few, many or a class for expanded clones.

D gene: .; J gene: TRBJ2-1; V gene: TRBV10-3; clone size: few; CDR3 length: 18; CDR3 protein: CAISVGGGAPPPYNEQFF; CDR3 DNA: TGTGCCATCAGTGTTGGGGGGGGCGCTCCTCCTCCCTACAATGAGCAGTTCTTC
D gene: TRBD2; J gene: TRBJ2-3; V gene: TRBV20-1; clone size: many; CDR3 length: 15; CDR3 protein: CSAGTSGGFTDTQYF; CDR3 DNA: TGCAGTGCCGGGACTAGCGGGGGGTTCACAGATACGCAGTATTTT
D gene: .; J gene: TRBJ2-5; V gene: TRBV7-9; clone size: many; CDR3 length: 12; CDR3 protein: CASSLDQETQYF; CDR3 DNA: TGTGCCAGCAGCTTGGACCAAGAGACCCAGTACTTC
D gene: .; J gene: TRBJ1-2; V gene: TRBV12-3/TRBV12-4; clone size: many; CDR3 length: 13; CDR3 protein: CASSFPALYGYTF; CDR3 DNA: TGTGCCAGCAGTTTCCCGGCCCTCTATGGCTACACCTTC
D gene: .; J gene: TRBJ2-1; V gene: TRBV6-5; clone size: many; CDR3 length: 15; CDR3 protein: CASSYWTDNYNEQFF; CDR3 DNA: TGTGCCAGCAGTTACTGGACAGACAACTACAATGAGCAGTTCTTC
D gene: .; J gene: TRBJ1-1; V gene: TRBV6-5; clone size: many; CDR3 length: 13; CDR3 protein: CASSLWGNTEAFF; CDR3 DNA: TGTGCCAGCAGTTTGTGGGGGAACACTGAAGCTTTCTTT
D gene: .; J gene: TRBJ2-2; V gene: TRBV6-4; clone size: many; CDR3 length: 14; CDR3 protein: CASSDGGSAGELFF; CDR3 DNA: TGTGCCAGCAGTGACGGGGGGAGCGCCGGGGAGCTGTTTTTT
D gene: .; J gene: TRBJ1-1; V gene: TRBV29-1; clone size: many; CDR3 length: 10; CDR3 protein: CSVGNTEAFF; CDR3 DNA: TGCAGCGTTGGGAACACTGAAGCTTTCTTT
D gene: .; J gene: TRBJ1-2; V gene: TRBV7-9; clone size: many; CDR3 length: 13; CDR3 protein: CASSGGRGYGYTF; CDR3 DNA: TGTGCCAGCAGCGGGGGACGGGGCTATGGCTACACCTTC
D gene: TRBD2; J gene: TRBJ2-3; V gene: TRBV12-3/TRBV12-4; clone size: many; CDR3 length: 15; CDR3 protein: CASSFWRGGGDTQYF; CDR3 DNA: TGTGCCAGCAGTTTTTGGCGGGGGGGGGGCGATACGCAGTATTTT
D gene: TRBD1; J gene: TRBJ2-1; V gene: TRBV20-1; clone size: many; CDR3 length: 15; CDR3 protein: CSARNDRGSYNEQFF; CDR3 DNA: TGCAGTGCTAGAAACGACAGGGGCTCCTACAATGAGCAGTTCTTC
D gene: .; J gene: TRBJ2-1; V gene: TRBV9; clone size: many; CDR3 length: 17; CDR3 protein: CASSSTPISVTYNEQFF; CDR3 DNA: TGTGCCAGCAGCTCCACGCCAATTTCCGTCACCTACAATGAGCAGTTCTTC
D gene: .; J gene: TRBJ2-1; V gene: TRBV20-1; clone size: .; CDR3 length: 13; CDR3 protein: CSARSPGPGEQFF; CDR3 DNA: TGCAGTGCTAGATCTCCCGGGCCCGGAGAGCAGTTCTTC
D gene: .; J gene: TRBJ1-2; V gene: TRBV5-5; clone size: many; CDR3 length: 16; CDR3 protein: CASSFGSTGGLTGYTF; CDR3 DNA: TGTGCCAGCAGCTTCGGTTCCACTGGGGGCTTGACTGGCTACACCTTC
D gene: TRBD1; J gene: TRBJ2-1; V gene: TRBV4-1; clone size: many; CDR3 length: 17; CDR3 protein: CASSQVYRDRTYNEQFF; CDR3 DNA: TGCGCCAGCAGCCAAGTTTATCGGGACAGGACGTACAATGAGCAGTTCTTC
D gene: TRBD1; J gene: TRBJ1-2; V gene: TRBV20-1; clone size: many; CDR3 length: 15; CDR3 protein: CSARDDRAPNYGYTF; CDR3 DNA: TGCAGTGCTAGAGATGACAGGGCTCCTAACTATGGCTACACCTTC
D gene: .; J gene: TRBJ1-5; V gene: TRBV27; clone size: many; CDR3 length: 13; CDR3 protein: CASSFNPGHPQHF; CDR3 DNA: TGTGCCAGCAGTTTTAACCCCGGACATCCCCAGCATTTT
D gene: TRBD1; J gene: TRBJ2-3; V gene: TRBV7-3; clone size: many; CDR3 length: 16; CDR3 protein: CASSQGQGVWTDTQYF; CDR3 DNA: TGTGCCAGCAGCCAGGGACAGGGGGTTTGGACAGATACGCAGTATTTT
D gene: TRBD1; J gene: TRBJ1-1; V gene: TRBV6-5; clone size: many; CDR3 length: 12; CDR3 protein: CASRTTGAEAFF; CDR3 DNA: TGTGCCAGCAGAACCACAGGGGCTGAAGCTTTCTTT
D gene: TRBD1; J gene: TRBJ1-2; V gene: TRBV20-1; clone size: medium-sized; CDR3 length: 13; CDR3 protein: CSAREGTDFGYTF; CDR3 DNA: TGCAGTGCTAGAGAAGGGACAGACTTTGGCTACACCTTC
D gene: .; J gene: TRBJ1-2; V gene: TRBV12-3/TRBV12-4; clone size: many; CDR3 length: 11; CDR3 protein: CASSWSSGYTF; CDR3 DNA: TGTGCCAGCAGTTGGTCAAGTGGCTACACCTTC
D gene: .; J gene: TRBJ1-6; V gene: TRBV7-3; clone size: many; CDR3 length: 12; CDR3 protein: CASSPLRSPLHF; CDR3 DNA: TGTGCCAGCAGCCCCCTTCGTTCACCCCTCCACTTT
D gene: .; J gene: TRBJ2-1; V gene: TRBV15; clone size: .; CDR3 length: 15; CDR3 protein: CATISHTSSYNEQFF; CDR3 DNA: TGTGCCACCATCTCCCACACGAGCTCCTACAATGAGCAGTTCTTC
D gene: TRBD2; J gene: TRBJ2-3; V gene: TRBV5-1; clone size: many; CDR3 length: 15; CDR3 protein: CASSLTSGGSDTQYF; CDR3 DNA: TGCGCCAGCAGCTTGACTAGCGGGGGGTCAGATACGCAGTATTTT
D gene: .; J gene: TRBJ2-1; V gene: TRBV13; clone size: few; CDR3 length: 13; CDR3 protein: CASSQDDNNEQFF; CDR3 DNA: TGTGCCAGCAGCCAGGACGATAACAATGAGCAGTTCTTC
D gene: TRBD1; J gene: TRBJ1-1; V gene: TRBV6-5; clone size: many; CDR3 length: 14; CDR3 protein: CASTYRGMGTEAFF; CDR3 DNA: TGTGCCAGCACCTACAGGGGCATGGGCACTGAAGCTTTCTTT
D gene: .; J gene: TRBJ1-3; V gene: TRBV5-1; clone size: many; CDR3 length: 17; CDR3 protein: CASSLNGGEDSGNTIYF; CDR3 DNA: TGCGCCAGCAGCTTGAATGGGGGGGAAGACTCTGGAAACACCATATATTTT
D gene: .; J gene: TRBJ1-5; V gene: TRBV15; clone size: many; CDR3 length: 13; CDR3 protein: CATSSNRDQPQHF; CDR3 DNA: TGTGCCACCAGCAGTAACAGGGATCAGCCCCAGCATTTT
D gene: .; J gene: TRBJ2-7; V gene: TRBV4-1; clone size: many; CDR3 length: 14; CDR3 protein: CASSQDSRAHEQYF; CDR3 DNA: TGCGCCAGCAGCCAAGATTCCAGGGCCCACGAGCAGTACTTC
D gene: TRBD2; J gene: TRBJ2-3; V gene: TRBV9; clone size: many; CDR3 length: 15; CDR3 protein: CASSDLAGVTDTQYF; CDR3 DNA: TGTGCCAGCAGCGACCTAGCGGGGGTCACAGATACGCAGTATTTT
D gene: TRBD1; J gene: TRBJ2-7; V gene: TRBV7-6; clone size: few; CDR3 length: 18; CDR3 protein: CASSFLPQNRGISYEQYF; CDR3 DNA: TGTGCCAGCAGCTTCCTGCCGCAGAACAGGGGAATTTCCTACGAGCAGTACTTC
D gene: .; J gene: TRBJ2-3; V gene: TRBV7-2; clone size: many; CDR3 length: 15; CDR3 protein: CASSQIQLVTDTQYF; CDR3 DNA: TGTGCCAGCAGCCAGATCCAACTAGTCACAGATACGCAGTATTTT
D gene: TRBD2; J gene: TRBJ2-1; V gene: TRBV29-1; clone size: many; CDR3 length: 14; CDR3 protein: CSAPSGSSYNEQFF; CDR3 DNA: TGCAGTGCACCCAGCGGGAGCTCCTACAATGAGCAGTTCTTC
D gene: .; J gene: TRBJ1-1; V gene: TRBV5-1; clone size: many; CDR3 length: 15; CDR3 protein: CASSLTEPGVTEAFF; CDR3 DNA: TGCGCCAGCAGCTTGACCGAACCAGGGGTCACTGAAGCTTTCTTT
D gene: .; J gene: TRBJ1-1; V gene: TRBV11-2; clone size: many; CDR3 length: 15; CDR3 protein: CASSLNTGTRIEAFF; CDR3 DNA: TGTGCCAGCAGCCTGAATACCGGGACACGGATCGAAGCTTTCTTT
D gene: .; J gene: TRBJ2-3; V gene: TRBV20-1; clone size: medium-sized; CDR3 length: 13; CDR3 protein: CSAREGGPDTQYF; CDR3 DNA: TGCAGTGCTAGGGAAGGGGGGCCAGATACGCAGTATTTT
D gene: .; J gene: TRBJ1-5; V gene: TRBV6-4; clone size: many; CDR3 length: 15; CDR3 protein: CASSPQAGSFQPQHF; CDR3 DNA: TGTGCCAGCAGTCCCCAAGCAGGATCATTTCAGCCCCAGCATTTT
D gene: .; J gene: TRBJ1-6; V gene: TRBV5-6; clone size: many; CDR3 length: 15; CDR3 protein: CASSLGPDIDSPLHF; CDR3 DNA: TGTGCCAGCAGCTTGGGGCCTGATATAGATTCACCCCTCCACTTT
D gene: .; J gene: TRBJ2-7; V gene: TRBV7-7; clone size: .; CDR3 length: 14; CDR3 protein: CASSLKEGLYEQYF; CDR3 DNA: TGTGCTAGCAGCTTAAAGGAGGGGCTGTACGAGCAGTACTTC
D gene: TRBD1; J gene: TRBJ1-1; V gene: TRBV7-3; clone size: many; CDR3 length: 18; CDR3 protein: CASSLFPQQTGLETEAFF; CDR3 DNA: TGTGCCAGCAGCTTATTTCCTCAGCAGACAGGGCTGGAGACTGAAGCTTTCTTT
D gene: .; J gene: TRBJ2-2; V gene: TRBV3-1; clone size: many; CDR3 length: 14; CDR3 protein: CASSQTWGSGELFF; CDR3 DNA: TGTGCCAGCAGCCAGACCTGGGGGTCCGGGGAGCTGTTTTTT
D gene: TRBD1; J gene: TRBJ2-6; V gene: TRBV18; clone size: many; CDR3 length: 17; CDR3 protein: CASSPGQAISGANVLTF; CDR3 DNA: TGTGCCAGCTCCCCAGGACAGGCCATTTCTGGGGCCAACGTCCTGACTTTC
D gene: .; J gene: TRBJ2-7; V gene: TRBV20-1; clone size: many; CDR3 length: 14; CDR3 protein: CSAREAGRVYEQYF; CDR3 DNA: TGCAGTGCTAGGGAGGCAGGGAGAGTCTACGAGCAGTACTTC
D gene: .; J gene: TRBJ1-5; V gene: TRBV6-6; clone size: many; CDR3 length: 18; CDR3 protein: CASSYSISRVGDNQPQHF; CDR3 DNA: TGTGCCAGCAGTTACTCGATAAGCAGGGTAGGGGACAATCAGCCCCAGCATTTT
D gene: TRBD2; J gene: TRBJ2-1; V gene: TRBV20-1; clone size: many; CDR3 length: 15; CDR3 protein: CSARRLAWSYNEQFF; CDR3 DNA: TGCAGTGCTAGAAGACTAGCATGGTCCTACAATGAGCAGTTCTTC